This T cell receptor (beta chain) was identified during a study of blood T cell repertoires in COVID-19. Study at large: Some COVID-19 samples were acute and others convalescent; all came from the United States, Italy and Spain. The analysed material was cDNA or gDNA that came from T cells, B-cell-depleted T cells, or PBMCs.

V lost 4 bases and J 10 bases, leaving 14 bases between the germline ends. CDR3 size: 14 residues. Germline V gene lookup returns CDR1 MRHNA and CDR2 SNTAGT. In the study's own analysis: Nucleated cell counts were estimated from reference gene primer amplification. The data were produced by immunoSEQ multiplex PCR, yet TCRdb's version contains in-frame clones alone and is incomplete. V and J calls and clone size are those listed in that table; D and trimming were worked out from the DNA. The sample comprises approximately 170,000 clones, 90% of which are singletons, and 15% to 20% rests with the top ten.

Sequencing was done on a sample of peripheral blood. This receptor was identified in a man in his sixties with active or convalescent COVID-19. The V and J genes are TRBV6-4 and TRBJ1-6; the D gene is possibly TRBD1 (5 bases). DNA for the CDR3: TGTGCCAGCAGTGTGAAAGGGGCTCGGTCACCCCTCCACTTT. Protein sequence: CASSVKGARSPLHF.